This T cell receptor (beta chain) was captured by sequencing in a study of cytomegalovirus exposure and HLA in healthy donors. Findings and caveats of the study: Sequence variants that were highly shared formed a cluster that was likely a sequencing artifact.

The CDR3 totals 16 residues. The V gene's germline CDR1 is KGHSH and CDR2 LQKENI. With V trimmed by 3 bases and J by 5 bases, 5 bases remained unmatched. This PCR relied on a set of 60 Vbeta primers and 13 Jbeta primers. Method: immunoSEQ multiplex PCR; TCRdb's copy keeps in-frame clones and lacks some. Here the sample table reports around 140,000 clones. In the case of this clone: No antigen is known for it.

Sequenced material: PBMCs. The chain couples TRBV18 to TRBJ2-2, with 11 bases fitting TRBD2. This TCR was sampled from a middle-aged woman in good health and CMV-seronegative. The CDR3 bases are TGTGCCAGCTCACCGGCGACTAGCGGGGTGACCGGGGAGCTGTTTTTT. Its translation: CASSPATSGVTGELFF.